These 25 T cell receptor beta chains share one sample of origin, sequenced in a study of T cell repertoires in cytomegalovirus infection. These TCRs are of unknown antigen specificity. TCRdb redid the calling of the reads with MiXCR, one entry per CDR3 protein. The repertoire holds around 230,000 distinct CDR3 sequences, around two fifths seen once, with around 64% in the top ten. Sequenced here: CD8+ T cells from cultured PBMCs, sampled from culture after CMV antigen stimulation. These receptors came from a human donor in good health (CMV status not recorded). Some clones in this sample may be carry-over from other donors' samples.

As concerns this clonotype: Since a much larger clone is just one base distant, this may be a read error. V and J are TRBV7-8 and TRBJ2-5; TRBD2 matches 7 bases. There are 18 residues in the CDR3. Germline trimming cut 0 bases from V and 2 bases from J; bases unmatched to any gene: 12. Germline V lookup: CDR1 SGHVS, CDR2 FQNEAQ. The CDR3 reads CASSLAMMAGVRQETQYF. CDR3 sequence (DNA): TGTGCCAGCAGCTTAGCGATGATGGCGGGAGTAAGACAAGAGACCCAGTACTTC.

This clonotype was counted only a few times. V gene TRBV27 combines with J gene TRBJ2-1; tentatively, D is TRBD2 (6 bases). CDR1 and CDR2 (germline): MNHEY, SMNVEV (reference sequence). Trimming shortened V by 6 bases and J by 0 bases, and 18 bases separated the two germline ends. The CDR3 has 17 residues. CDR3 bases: TGTGCCAGCAGCCGTCTACTTTGGAGGGGCTCCTACAATGAGCAGTTCTTC. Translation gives CASSRLLWRGSYNEQFF.

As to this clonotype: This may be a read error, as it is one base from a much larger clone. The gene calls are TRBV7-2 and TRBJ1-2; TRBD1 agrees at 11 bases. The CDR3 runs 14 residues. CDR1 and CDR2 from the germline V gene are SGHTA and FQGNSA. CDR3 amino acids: CGSSRGQGASGYTF. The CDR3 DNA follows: TGTGGCAGCAGCCGAGGACAGGGGGCTTCGGGCTACACCTTC.

This CDR3 reads CASSPGLAGAHEQYF. The CDR3 DNA reads TGTGCCAGCAGCCCGGGACTAGCGGGAGCCCACGAGCAGTACTTC. This rearrangement joins TRBV13 to TRBJ2-7; 14 bases match TRBD2. The junction had 5 bases not matched to a gene; V was cut back by 5 bases and J by 5 bases. Germline V gives CDR1 PRHDT, CDR2 FYEKMQ (reference sequence). CDR3 size: 15 residues.

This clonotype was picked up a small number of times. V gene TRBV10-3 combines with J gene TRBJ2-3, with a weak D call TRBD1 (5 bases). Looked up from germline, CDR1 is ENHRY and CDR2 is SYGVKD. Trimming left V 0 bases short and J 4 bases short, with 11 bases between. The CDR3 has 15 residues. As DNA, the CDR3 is TGTGCCATCAGTGAGTCGTTCCCAGGGTCAGATACGCAGTATTTT. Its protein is CAISESFPGSDTQYF.

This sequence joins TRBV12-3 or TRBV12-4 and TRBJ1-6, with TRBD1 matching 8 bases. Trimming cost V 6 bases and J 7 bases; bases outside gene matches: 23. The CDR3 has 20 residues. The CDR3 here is CASSTTAGRQGSPPNSPLHF. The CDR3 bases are TGTGCCAGCAGCACTACTGCCGGAAGACAGGGGTCGCCCCCCAATTCACCCCTCCACTTT.

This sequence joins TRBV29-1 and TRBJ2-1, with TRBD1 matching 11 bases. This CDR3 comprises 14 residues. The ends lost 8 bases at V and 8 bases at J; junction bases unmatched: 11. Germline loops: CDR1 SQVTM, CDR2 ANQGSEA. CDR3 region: CSSGGGQGAYEQFF. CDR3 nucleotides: TGCAGCTCTGGAGGAGGACAGGGGGCCTATGAGCAGTTCTTC.

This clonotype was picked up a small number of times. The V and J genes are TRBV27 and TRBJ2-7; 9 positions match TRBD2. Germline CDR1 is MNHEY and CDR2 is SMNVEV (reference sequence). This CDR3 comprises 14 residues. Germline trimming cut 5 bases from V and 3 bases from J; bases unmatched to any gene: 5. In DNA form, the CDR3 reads TGTGCCAGCAGTCTGGCGGGAGGGCTCTACGAGCAGTACTTC. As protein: CASSLAGGLYEQYF.

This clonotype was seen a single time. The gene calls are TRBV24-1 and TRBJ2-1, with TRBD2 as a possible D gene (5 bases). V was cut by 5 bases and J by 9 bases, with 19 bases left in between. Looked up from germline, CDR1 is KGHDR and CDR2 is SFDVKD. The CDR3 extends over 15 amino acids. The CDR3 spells CATSGLAGNGVEQFF. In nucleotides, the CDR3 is TGTGCCACCAGTGGCCTAGCCGGGAATGGGGTTGAGCAGTTCTTC.

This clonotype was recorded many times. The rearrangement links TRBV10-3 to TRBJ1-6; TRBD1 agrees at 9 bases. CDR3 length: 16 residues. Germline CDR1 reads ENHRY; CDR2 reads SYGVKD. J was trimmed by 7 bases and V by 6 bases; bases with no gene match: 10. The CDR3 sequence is CAIRGWTGERNSPLHF. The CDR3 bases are TGTGCCATCAGGGGTTGGACAGGGGAAAGAAATTCACCCCTCCACTTT.

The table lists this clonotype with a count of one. CDR3 nucleotides: TGTGCCAGTAGCAGAGGACGGACTGAAGCTTTCTTT. It specifies CASSRGRTEAFF. The chain has TRBV19 and TRBJ1-1; D unresolved. V was shortened by 6 bases and J by 5 bases, with 10 bases between the two germline ends. This CDR3 region has 12 residues. The V gene's germline CDR1 is LNHDA and CDR2 SQIVND (reference sequence).

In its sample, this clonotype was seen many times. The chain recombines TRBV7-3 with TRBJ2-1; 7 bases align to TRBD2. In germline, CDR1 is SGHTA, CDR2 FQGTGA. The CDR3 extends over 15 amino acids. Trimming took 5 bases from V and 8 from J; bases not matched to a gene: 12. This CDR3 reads CASSPSGGRADEQFF. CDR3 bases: TGTGCCAGCAGCCCAAGTGGCGGGAGAGCCGATGAGCAGTTCTTC.

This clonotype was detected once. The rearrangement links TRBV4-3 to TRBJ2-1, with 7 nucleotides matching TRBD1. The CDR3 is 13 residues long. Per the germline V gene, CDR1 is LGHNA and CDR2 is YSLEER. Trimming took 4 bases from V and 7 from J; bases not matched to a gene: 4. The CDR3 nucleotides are TGCGCCAGCAGCCCCTCCAGGGGGAATGAGCAGTTCTTC. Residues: CASSPSRGNEQFF.

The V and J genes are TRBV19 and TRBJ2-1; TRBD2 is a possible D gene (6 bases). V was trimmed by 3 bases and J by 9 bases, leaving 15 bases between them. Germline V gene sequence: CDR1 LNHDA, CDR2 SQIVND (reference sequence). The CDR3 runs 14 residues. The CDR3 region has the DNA TGTGCCAGTAGTATGTGGGGGAGGTTAGGTGAGCAGTTCTTC. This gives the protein CASSMWGRLGEQFF. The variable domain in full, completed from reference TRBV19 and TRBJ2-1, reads DGGITQSPKYLFRKEGQNVTLSCEQNLNHDAMYWYRQDPGQGLRLIYYSQIVNDFQKGDIAEGYSVSREKKESFPLTVTSAQKNPTAFYLCASSMWGRLGEQFFGPGTRLTVL.

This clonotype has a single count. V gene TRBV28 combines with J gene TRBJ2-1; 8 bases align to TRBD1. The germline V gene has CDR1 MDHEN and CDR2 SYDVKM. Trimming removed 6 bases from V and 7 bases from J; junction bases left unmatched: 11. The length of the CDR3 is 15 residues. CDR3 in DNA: TGTGCCAGCAGGAACTCGGACAGGGCCCGAAATGAGCAGTTCTTC. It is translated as CASRNSDRARNEQFF.

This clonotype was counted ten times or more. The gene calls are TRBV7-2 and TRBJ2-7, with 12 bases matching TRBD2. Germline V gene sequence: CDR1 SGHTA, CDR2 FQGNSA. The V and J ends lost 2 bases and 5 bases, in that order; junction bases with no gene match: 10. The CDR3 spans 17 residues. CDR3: CASSLPSSGRVYHEQYF. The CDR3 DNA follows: TGTGCCAGCAGCTTACCATCTAGCGGGAGGGTTTACCACGAGCAGTACTTC.

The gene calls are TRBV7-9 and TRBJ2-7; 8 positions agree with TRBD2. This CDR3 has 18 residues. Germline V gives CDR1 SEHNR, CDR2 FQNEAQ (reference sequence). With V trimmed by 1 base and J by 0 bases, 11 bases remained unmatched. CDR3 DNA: TGTGCCAGCAGCTTAGTTCCTATTGCGGGGGGAACCTCCTACGAGCAGTACTTC. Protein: CASSLVPIAGGTSYEQYF.

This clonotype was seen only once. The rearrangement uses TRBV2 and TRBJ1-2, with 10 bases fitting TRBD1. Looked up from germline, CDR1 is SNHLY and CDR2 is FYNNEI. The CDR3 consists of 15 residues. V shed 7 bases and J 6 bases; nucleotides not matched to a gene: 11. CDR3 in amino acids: CASTTPGDRGHGYTF. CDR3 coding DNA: TGTGCCAGCACCACGCCTGGGGACAGGGGCCATGGCTACACCTTC.

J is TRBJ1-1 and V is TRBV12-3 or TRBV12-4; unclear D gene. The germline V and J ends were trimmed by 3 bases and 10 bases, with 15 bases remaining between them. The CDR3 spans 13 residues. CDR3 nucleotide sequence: TGTGCCAGCAGTTTCTTCCGAGGCGCCGGAGCTTTCTTT. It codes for CASSFFRGAGAFF.

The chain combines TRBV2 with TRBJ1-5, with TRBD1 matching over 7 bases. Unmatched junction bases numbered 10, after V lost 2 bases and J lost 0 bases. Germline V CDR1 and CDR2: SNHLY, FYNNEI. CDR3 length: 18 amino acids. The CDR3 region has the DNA TGTGCCAGCAGTGAATCTTTAATGGGGACAGATAGCAATCAGCCCCAGCATTTT. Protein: CASSESLMGTDSNQPQHF. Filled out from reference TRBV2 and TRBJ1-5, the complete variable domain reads EPEVTQTPSHQVTQMGQEVILRCVPISNHLYFYWYRQILGQKVEFLVSFYNNEISEKSEIFDDQFSVERPDGSNFTLKIRSTKLEDSAMYFCASSESLMGTDSNQPQHFGDGTRLSIL.

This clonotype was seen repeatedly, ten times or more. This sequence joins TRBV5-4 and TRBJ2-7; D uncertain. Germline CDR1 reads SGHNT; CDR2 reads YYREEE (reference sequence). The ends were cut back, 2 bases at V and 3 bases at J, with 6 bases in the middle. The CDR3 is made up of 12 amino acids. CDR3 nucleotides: TGTGCCAGCAGCTTAGGTTTCTACGAGCAGTACTTC. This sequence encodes CASSLGFYEQYF.

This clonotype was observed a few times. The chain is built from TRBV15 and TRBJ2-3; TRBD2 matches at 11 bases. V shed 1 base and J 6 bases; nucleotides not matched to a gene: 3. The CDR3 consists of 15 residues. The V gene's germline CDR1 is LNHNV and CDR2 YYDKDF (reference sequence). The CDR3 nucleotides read TGTGCCACCAGCAGAGGAGGGACTAGCGGTGATACGCAGTATTTT. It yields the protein CATSRGGTSGDTQYF.

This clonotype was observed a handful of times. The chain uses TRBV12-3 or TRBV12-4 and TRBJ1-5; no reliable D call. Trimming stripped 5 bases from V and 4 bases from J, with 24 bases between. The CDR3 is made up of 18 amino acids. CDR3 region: CASSPSGPTGPGNQPQHF. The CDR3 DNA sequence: TGTGCCAGCAGTCCGTCTGGACCGACGGGCCCCGGGAATCAGCCCCAGCATTTT.

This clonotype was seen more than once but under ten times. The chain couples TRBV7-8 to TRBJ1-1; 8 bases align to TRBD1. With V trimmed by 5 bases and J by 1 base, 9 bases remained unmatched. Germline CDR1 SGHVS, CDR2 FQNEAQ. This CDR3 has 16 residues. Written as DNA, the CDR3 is TGTGCCAGCAGCCCCGAACCGGGACAGGCGAACACTGAAGCTTTCTTT. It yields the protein CASSPEPGQANTEAFF.

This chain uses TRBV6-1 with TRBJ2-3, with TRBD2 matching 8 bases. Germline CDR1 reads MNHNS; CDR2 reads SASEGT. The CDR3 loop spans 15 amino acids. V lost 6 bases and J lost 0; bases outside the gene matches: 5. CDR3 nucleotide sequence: TGTGCCAGCAGGTTCCGGGGGGGAAGCACAGATACGCAGTATTTT. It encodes CASRFRGGSTDTQYF.